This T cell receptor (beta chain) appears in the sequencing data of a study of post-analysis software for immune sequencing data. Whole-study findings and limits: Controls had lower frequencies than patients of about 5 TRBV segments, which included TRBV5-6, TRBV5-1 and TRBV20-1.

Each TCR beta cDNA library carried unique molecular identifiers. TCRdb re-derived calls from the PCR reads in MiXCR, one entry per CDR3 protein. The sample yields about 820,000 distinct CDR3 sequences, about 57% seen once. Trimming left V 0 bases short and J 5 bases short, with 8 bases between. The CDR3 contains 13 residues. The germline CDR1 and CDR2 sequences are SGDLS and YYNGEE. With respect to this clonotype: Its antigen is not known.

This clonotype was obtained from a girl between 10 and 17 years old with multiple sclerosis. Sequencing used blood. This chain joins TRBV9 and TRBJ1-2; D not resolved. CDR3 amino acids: CASSVGYRYGYTF. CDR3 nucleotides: TGTGCCAGCAGCGTAGGGTACCGGTATGGCTACACCTTC.